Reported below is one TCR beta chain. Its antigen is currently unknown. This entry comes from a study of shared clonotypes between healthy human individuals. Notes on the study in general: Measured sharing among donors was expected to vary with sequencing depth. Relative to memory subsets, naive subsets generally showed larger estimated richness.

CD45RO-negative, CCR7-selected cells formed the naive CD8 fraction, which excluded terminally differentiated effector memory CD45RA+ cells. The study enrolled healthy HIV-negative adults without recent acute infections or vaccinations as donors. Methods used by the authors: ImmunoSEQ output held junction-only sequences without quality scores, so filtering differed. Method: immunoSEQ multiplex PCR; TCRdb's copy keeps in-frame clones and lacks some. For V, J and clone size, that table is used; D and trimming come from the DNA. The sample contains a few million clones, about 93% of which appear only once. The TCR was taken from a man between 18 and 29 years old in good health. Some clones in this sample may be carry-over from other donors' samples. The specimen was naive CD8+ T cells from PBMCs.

The CDR3 is CASSREGRTYEQYF. The CDR3 DNA reads as TGTGCCAGCAGCCGTGAGGGACGGACCTACGAGCAGTACTTC. V usage is TRBV9 and J usage is TRBJ2-7; the D gene could be TRBD1 or TRBD2 (5 bases each). Trimming removed 4 bases from V and 2 bases from J, with 13 bases in between. Germline V lookup: CDR1 SGDLS, CDR2 YYNGEE. This CDR3 region has 14 residues. Full variable domain (rest looked up from reference TRBV9 and TRBJ2-7): DSGVTQTPKHLITATGQRVTLRCSPRSGDLSVYWYQQSLDQGLQFLIQYYNGEERAKGNILERFSAQQFPDLHSELNLSSLELGDSALYFCASSREGRTYEQYFGPGTRLTVT.